These 20 T cell receptor beta chains were all obtained from the same sample, sequenced in a study of blood T cell repertoires in COVID-19. The assay was immunoSEQ multiplex PCR, and TCRdb's table has in-frame clones only and misses some. The sample yields approximately 170,000 clones, approximately 91% seen once. Material: peripheral blood. The receptors shown here come from a man younger than 40 with acute or convalescent COVID-19.

CDR3 nucleotides: TGTGCCAGCAGCGTAGACCCAGAACGGACAGGGACTAATGAAAAACTGTTTTTT. This codes for CASSVDPERTGTNEKLFF. The V gene is TRBV9, the J gene TRBJ1-4; TRBD1 matches at 8 bases. The J segment lost 2 bases and the V segment lost 0 bases, leaving 9 bases of the junction unmatched. Per germline, CDR1 SGDLS and CDR2 YYNGEE. The CDR3 loop spans 18 amino acids.

The gene calls are TRBV29-1 and TRBJ2-2; 7 bases fit TRBD1. J was trimmed by 3 bases and V by 5 bases; bases with no gene match: 6. Germline CDR1 SQVTM, CDR2 ANQGSEA. The CDR3 is made up of 14 amino acids. DNA of the CDR3: TGCAGCGTTTTACAGGGGTGGGACACCGGGGAGCTGTTTTTT. It specifies CSVLQGWDTGELFF.

This chain connects TRBV9 to TRBJ2-7; 7 nucleotides line up with TRBD1. V shed 2 bases and J 3 bases; nucleotides not matched to a gene: 17. Germline V CDR1 and CDR2: SGDLS, YYNGEE. CDR3 length: 18 residues. The CDR3 loop is CASSVVEPRGPVDYEQYF. In DNA, the CDR3 is TGTGCCAGCAGCGTTGTGGAACCGAGGGGGCCGGTTGACTACGAGCAGTACTTC. The entire variable domain, with the rest obtained from reference TRBV9 and TRBJ2-7, is as follows: DSGVTQTPKHLITATGQRVTLRCSPRSGDLSVYWYQQSLDQGLQFLIQYYNGEERAKGNILERFSAQQFPDLHSELNLSSLELGDSALYFCASSVVEPRGPVDYEQYFGPGTRLTVT.

This chain connects TRBV3-1 (or the pseudogene TRBV3-2) to TRBJ1-2; unclear D gene. The germline gives CDR1 LGHDT, CDR2 YNNKEL (reference sequence). Trimming took off 3 bases at V and 9 bases at J, with 14 bases between the two ends. There are 13 residues in the CDR3. Written as DNA, the CDR3 is TGTGCCAGCAGCCACCAGACCCGGGATCGCTACACCTTC. It is translated as CASSHQTRDRYTF.

This sequence joins TRBV9 and TRBJ2-3, with D unresolved. This CDR3 contains 14 residues. The V gene lost 2 bases and the J gene lost 0 bases, with 7 bases spanning the gap. The germline V gene encodes CDR1 SGDLS and CDR2 YYNGEE. For the CDR3, the DNA is TGTGCCAGCAGCGTGGGCCCAAGCACAGATACGCAGTATTTT. Translated: CASSVGPSTDTQYF.

V gene TRBV28 combines with J gene TRBJ2-7; a weak D match, TRBD2 (6 bases). V was cut by 5 bases and J by 3 bases, with 14 bases left in between. Germline V gene lookup returns CDR1 MDHEN and CDR2 SYDVKM. The CDR3 loop spans 14 amino acids. The CDR3: CASSPVLAFYEQYF. The CDR3 DNA reads as TGTGCCAGCAGTCCGGTACTAGCCTTCTACGAGCAGTACTTC.

CDR3 nucleotides: TGTGCCAGCGAAGGTCGAACGGGCACTGAAGCTTTCTTT. It encodes CASEGRTGTEAFF. This chain connects TRBV28 to TRBJ1-1; D unresolved. Germline CDR1 and CDR2: MDHEN and SYDVKM. The V and J ends lost 8 bases and 4 bases respectively, with 14 bases between them. This CDR3 region has 13 residues.

J is TRBJ1-1 and V is TRBV2; a weak D match, TRBD1 (5 bases). This CDR3 is 15 amino acids long. Trimming pared 8 bases from V and 1 base from J, leaving 17 bases between. Germline V gene lookup returns CDR1 SNHLY and CDR2 FYNNEI. The CDR3 DNA is TGTGCCAGCTGGGAAACAGGTCTGGGGAACACTGAAGCTTTCTTT. Protein sequence: CASWETGLGNTEAFF.

J is TRBJ1-2 and V is TRBV9, with 7 bases that match TRBD1. The CDR3 covers 14 residues. Germline-derived CDR1 and CDR2 are SGDLS and YYNGEE. Losses at the gene ends were 5 bases for V and 1 base for J; bases not matched to a gene: 5. The CDR3 is CASSEGAVNYGYTF. The CDR3 DNA sequence: TGTGCCAGCAGTGAGGGGGCGGTTAACTATGGCTACACCTTC.

V and J are TRBV5-1 and TRBJ1-4; the match to TRBD1 covers 10 bases. This CDR3 is 14 amino acids long. With V trimmed by 6 bases and J by 8 bases, 7 bases remained unmatched. CDR1 SGHRS and CDR2 YFSETQ come from the germline V gene. This chain's CDR3 is CASKKGTGDEKLFF. In DNA, the CDR3 is TGCGCCAGCAAAAAAGGGACAGGGGACGAAAAACTGTTTTTT.

The gene calls are TRBV9 and TRBJ2-3; TRBD1 aligns across 7 bases. This CDR3 is built from 15 residues. The V gene end was trimmed by 0 bases and the J gene end by 5 bases; junction bases not matched to a gene: 6. The germline V gene has CDR1 SGDLS and CDR2 YYNGEE. CDR3 in DNA: TGTGCCAGCAGCGTAGACCAGAGACAGGGAGATACGCAGTATTTT. It specifies CASSVDQRQGDTQYF.

This sequence joins TRBV5-4 and TRBJ2-7, with a weak D call TRBD1 (6 bases). CDR1 and CDR2 (germline): SGHNT, YYREEE (reference sequence). This CDR3 has 15 residues. The V and J ends lost 6 bases and 2 bases respectively, with 18 bases between them. CDR3 bases: TGTGCCAGCACCCGAGGGGCAGGGGACACCTACGAGCAGTACTTC. Amino acids: CASTRGAGDTYEQYF.

The rearrangement uses TRBV6-2 or TRBV6-3 and TRBJ2-5, with TRBD2 matching 13 bases. The germline V gene has CDR1 MNHEY and CDR2 SVGEGT. The CDR3 contains 16 residues. V lost 2 bases to trimming and J lost 2 bases; unmatched junction nucleotides: 2. The CDR3 coding sequence is TGTGCCAGCAGTTACGGGACTAGCGGGGCTCAAGAGACCCAGTACTTC. Translation gives CASSYGTSGAQETQYF.

The sample holds a few counts of this clone. The rearrangement links TRBV6-5 to TRBJ2-7; 9 nucleotides match TRBD2. The junction had 12 bases not matched to a gene; V was cut back by 0 bases and J by 9 bases. This CDR3 comprises 16 residues. CDR1 MNHEY and CDR2 SVGAGI come from the germline V gene. The CDR3 DNA follows: TGTGCCAGCAGTTACTCGGGTAGCGGGGGCGCCGGGGGGCAGTACTTC. Translation gives CASSYSGSGGAGGQYF.

The chain is built from TRBV6-5 and TRBJ2-3; 7 nucleotides agree with TRBD2. The CDR3 has 16 residues. Germline CDR1 is MNHEY and CDR2 is SVGAGI. Trimming took 2 bases from V and 5 from J; bases not matched to a gene: 10. The CDR3, as DNA: TGTGCCAGCAGTTACGTAGGGGCGGAGCGGGGAGATACGCAGTATTTT. Translated: CASSYVGAERGDTQYF.

V gene TRBV3-1 (or the pseudogene TRBV3-2) combines with J gene TRBJ1-1; D not certain. Looked up from germline, CDR1 is LGHDT and CDR2 is YNNKEL (reference sequence). V shed 10 bases and J shed 11 bases, with 20 bases lying between them. The CDR3 totals 12 residues. CDR3 sequence reads: CATSQSGVRAFF. The CDR3 region has the DNA TGTGCCACCTCACAATCGGGAGTGCGGGCTTTCTTT.

V is TRBV27 and J is TRBJ2-7; the match to TRBD1 covers 9 bases. Germline trimming cut 6 bases from V and 7 bases from J; bases unmatched to any gene: 13. Per the germline V gene, CDR1 is MNHEY and CDR2 is SMNVEV (reference sequence). This CDR3 is built from 15 residues. CDR3 DNA sequence: TGTGCCAGCAGGTACCGGGACAGGGAATGGGGGGAGCAGTACTTC. Translated, it gives CASRYRDREWGEQYF.

CDR3 in DNA: TGCGCCAGCAGCGCGGGACAGGCCTACAATGAGCAGTTCTTC. Translating gives CASSAGQAYNEQFF. The chain recombines TRBV5-1 with TRBJ2-1; TRBD1 matches 8 bases. Germline CDR1 and CDR2: SGHRS and YFSETQ. The ends lost 4 bases at V and 2 bases at J; junction bases unmatched: 2. The CDR3 has 14 residues. Full variable domain (missing parts from reference TRBV5-1 and TRBJ2-1): KAGVTQTPRYLIKTRGQQVTLSCSPISGHRSVSWYQQTPGQGLQFLFEYFSETQRNKGNFPGRFSGRQFSNSRSEMNVSTLELGDSALYLCASSAGQAYNEQFFGPGTRLTVL.

This clone has just a few counts. The V and J genes are TRBV18 and TRBJ1-1; D is unclear. Looked up from germline, CDR1 is KGHSH and CDR2 is LQKENI. The CDR3 spans 14 residues. V lost 5 bases, J lost 3 bases, and 13 bases lay in between. The CDR3 sequence is CASSAGTVYTEAFF. CDR3 DNA: TGTGCCAGCTCAGCTGGTACGGTGTACACTGAAGCTTTCTTT.

CDR3 loop: CASRLGTGVNQPQHF. In DNA, the CDR3 is TGCGCCAGCAGACTCGGGACAGGGGTCAATCAGCCCCAGCATTTT. The chain recombines TRBV5-1 with TRBJ1-5, with 10 positions matching TRBD1. The CDR3 extends over 15 amino acids. The germline V gene has CDR1 SGHRS and CDR2 YFSETQ. V trimming: 5 bases; J trimming: 3 bases; junction bases outside the gene matches: 5.